This T cell receptor (beta chain) stems from a study of blood T cell repertoires in COVID-19. This table comes from immunoSEQ multiplex PCR, and its TCRdb copy is limited to in-frame clones, with some not included. The sample lists 45,000 to 65,000 clones; 80% to 90% were seen once. CDR3 length: 13 amino acids. V lost 1 base and J lost 10; bases outside the gene matches: 3. The germline V gene has CDR1 SGHTA and CDR2 FQGNSA. The V gene is TRBV7-2, the J gene TRBJ2-1; 8 nucleotides agree with TRBD2. What was sequenced was peripheral blood. The TCR was taken from a man aged 55 to 69 with active COVID-19. The DNA of the CDR3 is TGTGCCAGCAGCTTAGTGTCTAGCGGGGAGCAGTTCTTC. Translated, it gives CASSLVSSGEQFF.